This T cell receptor (beta chain) was sequenced in a study of blood T cell repertoires in COVID-19. Background on the study: Collection of acute and convalescent COVID-19 samples took place in the United States, Italy and Spain.

The repertoire was sequenced with immunoSEQ multiplex PCR; TCRdb's copy has only in-frame clones and lacks some. The data show 210,000 or so clones, around 90% seen once. CDR3 length: 15 residues. Germline V gene sequence: CDR1 MDHEN, CDR2 SYDVKM. Trimming pared 5 bases from V and 4 bases from J, leaving 15 bases between. The chain couples TRBV28 to TRBJ1-5; tentative D call: TRBD1 (5 bases). The sample taken for sequencing was peripheral blood. This TCR derives from a man younger than 30 with active or convalescent COVID-19. The CDR3 region is CASSAPTGENQPQHF. CDR3 bases: TGTGCCAGCAGTGCCCCGACGGGGGAGAATCAGCCCCAGCATTTT. Variable domain in full (rest from reference TRBV28 and TRBJ1-5): DVKVTQSSRYLVKRTGEKVFLECVQDMDHENMFWYRQDPGLGLRLIYFSYDVKMKEKGDIPEGYSVSREKKERFSLILESASTNQTSMYLCASSAPTGENQPQHFGDGTRLSIL.